This T cell receptor beta chain emerged from a study of metastatic and nonmetastatic thyroid tumors. Points on this clone: Its antigen is currently unknown.

There were no patients who had received any treatment before thyroid surgery. Study-level results: According to reports, the diversity of TCR beta was significantly higher in malignant thyroid tumors than in benign nodules, and this held in both blood and tumor samples.

In the source study's methods: A classifier for distant metastasis in papillary thyroid cancer was constructed using CDR3 differences observed across clinicopathological groups. TCRdb re-called clones from the PCR reads using MiXCR. Clone size and V and J calls follow TCRdb, not the original study. The profile shows over 30,000 clones, roughly a third of them singletons. The CDR3 totals 14 residues. The ends were cut back, 7 bases at V and 1 base at J, with 11 bases in the middle. Germline V lookup: CDR1 SGHRS, CDR2 YFSETQ. The clonotype originates from a female donor with papillary thyroid cancer or a benign thyroid nodule (not recorded which). Some clones in this sample may be carry-over from other donors' samples. This chain links TRBV5-1 with TRBJ2-2; TRBD1 is a possible D gene (6 bases). Sequencing used tumor tissue. In DNA form, the CDR3 reads TGCGCCAGCCTCCGGGACATGAACACCGGGGAGCTGTTTTTT. Translating gives CASLRDMNTGELFF.